Below are 22 T cell receptor beta chains sequenced from a single sample in a study of immune evolution from preneoplasia to lung adenocarcinoma (dated by TCRdb to the early 2020s). To prepare the library, the immunoSEQ multiplex PCR assay was applied. In its TCRdb copy, this immuneACCESS table keeps in-frame sequences only and misses some clones. Where compared with another copy, unresolved V genes explain less than half of these, and the others have no known cause. Counted in this sample were 2,500 to 3,500 clones; approximately 84% of them appeared once. The ten largest clonotypes hold 7.5% to 9% of the sample. The source material was FFPE adjacent normal lung tissue. The receptors derive from a person aged 60-80 years with lung adenocarcinoma.

The chain carries TRBV18 and TRBJ2-1; 10 bases are shared with TRBD2. The V gene end was trimmed by 6 bases and the J gene end by 4 bases; junction bases not matched to a gene: 12. Germline V gives CDR1 KGHSH, CDR2 LQKENI. This CDR3 is built from 17 residues. The CDR3: CASSPPRASGGYNEQFF. The DNA of the CDR3 is TGTGCCAGCTCCCCGCCCCGGGCTAGCGGGGGATACAATGAGCAGTTCTTC.

The chain joins TRBV12-5 to TRBJ2-1, with no clear D. The CDR3 loop spans 13 amino acids. Germline V gives CDR1 LGHNT, CDR2 FRNRAP. V lost 3 bases, J lost 4 bases, and 7 bases lay in between. As DNA, the CDR3 is TGTGCTAGTGGTTTCTCCCTATACAATGAGCAGTTCTTC. Translation gives CASGFSLYNEQFF.

In its sample, this clone was seen once. This chain links TRBV7-8 with TRBJ2-2; D could derive from TRBD1 or TRBD2 (5 bases each). Deletions cut 3 bases from V and 4 bases from J, with 12 bases between. Germline V gene sequence: CDR1 SGHVS, CDR2 FQNEAQ. The CDR3 is 15 amino acids. The DNA of the CDR3 is TGTGCCAGCAGCTTCAGGGAGTGGGGCACCGGGGAGCTGTTTTTT. Translating it yields CASSFREWGTGELFF.

The V call is TRBV13, the J call TRBJ2-5, with 8 bases lining up with TRBD1. CDR1 and CDR2 (germline): PRHDT, FYEKMQ (reference sequence). The CDR3 is 15 amino acids. Trimming took 2 bases from V and 2 from J; bases not matched to a gene: 4. The CDR3 spells CASSLSTGAQETQYF. CDR3 DNA: TGTGCCAGCAGCTTATCGACAGGGGCGCAAGAGACCCAGTACTTC.

This chain joins TRBV15 and TRBJ1-1, with 7 bases fitting TRBD1. The CDR3 is made up of 14 amino acids. Unmatched junction bases numbered 8, after V lost 5 bases and J lost 5 bases. The germline CDR1 and CDR2 sequences are LNHNV and YYDKDF (reference sequence). CDR3: CATSGGQFETEAFF. CDR3 nucleotide sequence: TGTGCCACCAGCGGGGGACAGTTCGAGACTGAAGCTTTCTTT.

The chain recombines TRBV10-2 with TRBJ2-5; 8 nucleotides line up with TRBD2. V gave up 9 bases and J gave up 5 bases; unmatched junction bases: 11. Looked up from germline, CDR1 is WSHSY and CDR2 is SAAADI. CDR3 length: 14 amino acids. The CDR3 DNA follows: TGCGCCAGTAAAAAAGCGGGGGCGGTGGAGACCCAGTACTTC. Residues: CASKKAGAVETQYF.

The gene calls are TRBV9 and TRBJ2-5; the match to TRBD1 covers 9 bases. J was trimmed by 3 bases and V by 4 bases; bases with no gene match: 7. CDR3 size: 15 residues. Germline values: CDR1 SGDLS, CDR2 YYNGEE. CDR3 amino acids: CASSFTGGTEETQYF. DNA of the CDR3: TGTGCCAGCAGCTTCACAGGGGGCACAGAAGAGACCCAGTACTTC.

The genes are TRBV4-1 and TRBJ1-5; D is unclear. The CDR3 contains 15 residues. Per the germline V gene, CDR1 is MGHRA and CDR2 is YSYEKL. Trimming cost V 4 bases and J 2 bases, with 12 bases left between them. The CDR3: CASSRLPEGNQPQHF. In DNA, the CDR3 is TGCGCCAGCAGCCGACTCCCCGAGGGCAATCAGCCCCAGCATTTT.

This chain uses TRBV7-3 with TRBJ2-7, with 11 bases matching TRBD1. J was trimmed by 5 bases and V by 5 bases; bases with no gene match: 2. The germline gives CDR1 SGHTA, CDR2 FQGTGA. This CDR3 has 13 residues. The chain's CDR3 is CASSRGQGDEQYF. The CDR3 bases are TGTGCCAGCAGCAGGGGACAGGGGGACGAGCAGTACTTC.

The rearrangement links TRBV20-1 to TRBJ2-3; D is ambiguous. This CDR3 is built from 11 residues. Germline CDR1 DFQATT, CDR2 SNEGSKA (reference sequence). Trimming took 4 bases from V and 2 from J, leaving 4 bases between them. The CDR3, as DNA: TGCAGTGCTACCTCCACAGATACGCAGTATTTT. Residues: CSATSTDTQYF.

The chain links TRBV11-3 to TRBJ1-2, with no clear D. Trimming cost V 5 bases and J 2 bases, with 9 bases left between them. The CDR3 is made up of 13 amino acids. The germline V gene has CDR1 SGHNT and CDR2 YENEEA. DNA for the CDR3: TGTGCCAGCAGCCGTGTGGCGAACTATGGCTACACCTTC. Amino acids: CASSRVANYGYTF.

The chain employs TRBV28 and TRBJ1-1, with D uncertain. Trimming shortened V by 3 bases and J by 3 bases, and 17 bases separated the two germline ends. This CDR3 is built from 16 residues. Germline CDR1 is MDHEN and CDR2 is SYDVKM. The CDR3 DNA is TGTGCCAGCAGTTTTGGTATTGGGGTGGGATACACTGAAGCTTTCTTT. Amino acids: CASSFGIGVGYTEAFF.

V gene TRBV28 combines with J gene TRBJ2-6; D is unresolved. Per germline, CDR1 MDHEN and CDR2 SYDVKM. Trimming removed 3 bases from V and 0 bases from J, with 9 bases in between. The CDR3 has 16 residues. CDR3 sequence: CASSFLGNSGANVLTF. As DNA, the CDR3 is TGTGCCAGCAGTTTCCTGGGGAACTCTGGGGCCAACGTCCTGACTTTC.

This clone was observed a single time. This chain links TRBV28 with TRBJ2-3; D may match TRBD1 or TRBD2 (5 bases each). This CDR3 contains 15 residues. V was clipped by 5 bases and J by 1 base, with 13 bases between them. Per germline, CDR1 MDHEN and CDR2 SYDVKM. CDR3 nucleotides: TGTGCCAGCAGTCCCGAGGGGCGAGGCACAGATACGCAGTATTTT. Amino acid sequence: CASSPEGRGTDTQYF. Based on the CDR3 plus reference TRBV28 and TRBJ2-3, the full variable domain is DVKVTQSSRYLVKRTGEKVFLECVQDMDHENMFWYRQDPGLGLRLIYFSYDVKMKEKGDIPEGYSVSREKKERFSLILESASTNQTSMYLCASSPEGRGTDTQYFGPGTRLTVL.

The rearrangement links TRBV27 to TRBJ2-7, with D possibly matching TRBD2 (5 bases). The germline V gene encodes CDR1 MNHEY and CDR2 SMNVEV (reference sequence). V lost 3 bases and J 4 bases, leaving 13 bases between the germline ends. The CDR3 is 14 amino acids. The CDR3: CASSFNGVLYEQYF. The DNA of the CDR3 is TGTGCCAGCAGTTTCAACGGGGTCTTATACGAGCAGTACTTC.

The chain carries TRBV5-6 and TRBJ2-5; 9 bases line up with TRBD1. This CDR3 comprises 14 residues. CDR1 is SGHDT, CDR2 YYEEEE, per germline. V was pared by 2 bases and J by 4 bases, with 3 bases of the junction left unmatched. The CDR3 here is CASSFDRGSETQYF. The CDR3 DNA sequence: TGTGCCAGCAGCTTCGACAGGGGGTCAGAGACCCAGTACTTC. Supplemented by reference TRBV5-6 and TRBJ2-5, the full variable domain reads DAGVTQSPTHLIKTRGQQVTLRCSPKSGHDTVSWYQQALGQGPQFIFQYYEEEERQRGNFPDRFSGHQFPNYSSELNVNALLLGDSALYLCASSFDRGSETQYFGPGTRLLVL.

This sequence joins TRBV4-1 and TRBJ2-5, with D possibly being TRBD1 or TRBD2 (6 bases each). This CDR3 has 16 residues. Germline CDR1 reads MGHRA; CDR2 reads YSYEKL. V was trimmed by 0 bases and J by 7 bases, leaving 18 bases between them. This chain's CDR3 is CASSQDVGARGRTQYF. In DNA, the CDR3 is TGCGCCAGCAGCCAAGATGTGGGGGCGCGGGGTCGGACCCAGTACTTC.

This chain joins TRBV4-2 and TRBJ2-1; 8 nucleotides agree with TRBD2. The CDR3 is made up of 15 amino acids. In germline, CDR1 is LGHNA, CDR2 YNFKEQ. V shed 0 bases, J shed 4 bases, and the junction held 2 bases outside the gene matches. The CDR3 spells CASSQEQRGYNEQFF. CDR3 bases: TGTGCCAGCAGCCAAGAACAGCGGGGGTACAATGAGCAGTTCTTC.

This chain uses TRBV7-2 with TRBJ2-7, with 7 bases fitting TRBD2. The V segment lost 2 bases and the J segment 5 bases; nucleotides outside the gene matches: 3. This CDR3 is 13 amino acids long. Germline V gives CDR1 SGHTA, CDR2 FQGNSA. The CDR3 nucleotides read TGTGCCAGCAGCTTACTCGGGAGGAACGAGCAGTACTTC. Its protein product is CASSLLGRNEQYF.

V usage is TRBV4-2 and J usage is TRBJ1-2; 9 positions match TRBD1. With V trimmed by 1 base and J by 5 bases, 14 bases remained unmatched. CDR3 length: 18 residues. The germline V gene encodes CDR1 LGHNA and CDR2 YNFKEQ. CDR3 region: CASSQAGRGPGTGYGYTF. CDR3 coding DNA: TGTGCCAGCAGCCAAGCCGGGAGGGGGCCCGGGACAGGGTATGGCTACACCTTC.

The chain couples TRBV6-4 to TRBJ2-3, with TRBD1 identical over 9 bases. With V trimmed by 4 bases and J by 1 base, 0 bases remained unmatched. Germline V gives CDR1 MRHNA, CDR2 SNTAGT. This CDR3 is 14 amino acids long. CDR3 amino acids: CASSGTGGTDTQYF. The CDR3 DNA reads as TGTGCCAGCAGTGGGACAGGGGGCACAGATACGCAGTATTTT.

The rearrangement joins TRBV11-2 to TRBJ1-2; D is perhaps TRBD1 (5 bases). CDR3 size: 14 residues. Germline values: CDR1 SGHAT, CDR2 FQNNGV. The V end was cut by 1 base, the J end by 4 bases, with 10 bases between. In nucleotides, the CDR3 is TGTGCCAGCAGCTTAGGTGCAGGGACCTATGGCTACACCTTC. Translated: CASSLGAGTYGYTF. The whole variable domain, remainder taken from reference TRBV11-2 and TRBJ1-2, is EAGVAQSPRYKIIEKRQSVAFWCNPISGHATLYWYQQILGQGPKLLIQFQNNGVVDDSQLPKDRFSAERLKGVDSTLKIQPAKLEDSAVYLCASSLGAGTYGYTFGSGTRLTVV.